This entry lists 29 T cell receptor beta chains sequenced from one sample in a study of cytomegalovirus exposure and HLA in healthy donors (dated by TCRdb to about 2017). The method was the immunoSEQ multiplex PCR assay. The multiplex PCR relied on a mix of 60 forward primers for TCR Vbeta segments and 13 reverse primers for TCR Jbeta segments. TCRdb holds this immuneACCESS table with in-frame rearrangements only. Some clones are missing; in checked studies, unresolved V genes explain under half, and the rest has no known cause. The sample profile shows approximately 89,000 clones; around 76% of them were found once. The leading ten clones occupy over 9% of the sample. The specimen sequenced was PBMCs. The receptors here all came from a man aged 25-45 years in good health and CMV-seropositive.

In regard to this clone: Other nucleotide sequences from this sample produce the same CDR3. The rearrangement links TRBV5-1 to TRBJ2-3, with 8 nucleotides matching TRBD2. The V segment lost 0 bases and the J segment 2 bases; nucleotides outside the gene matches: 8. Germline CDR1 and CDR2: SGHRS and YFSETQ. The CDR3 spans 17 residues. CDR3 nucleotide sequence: TGCGCCAGCAGCTTGGAGGGTAGCGGGGTTTTCACAGATACGCAGTATTTT. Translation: CASSLEGSGVFTDTQYF.

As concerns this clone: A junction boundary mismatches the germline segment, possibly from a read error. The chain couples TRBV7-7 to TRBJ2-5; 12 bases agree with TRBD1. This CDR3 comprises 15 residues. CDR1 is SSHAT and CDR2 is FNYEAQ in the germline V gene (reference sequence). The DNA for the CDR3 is TGTGCTAGCAGCTTAGGGACAGGGGGCAGGGAGACCCAGTACTTC. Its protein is CASSLGTGGRETQYF.

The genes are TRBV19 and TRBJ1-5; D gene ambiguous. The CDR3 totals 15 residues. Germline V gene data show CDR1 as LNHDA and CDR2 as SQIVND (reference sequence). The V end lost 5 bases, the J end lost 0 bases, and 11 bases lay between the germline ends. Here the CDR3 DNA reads TGTGCCAGTAGTTTTAACAGTTATAGCAATCAGCCCCAGCATTTT. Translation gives CASSFNSYSNQPQHF.

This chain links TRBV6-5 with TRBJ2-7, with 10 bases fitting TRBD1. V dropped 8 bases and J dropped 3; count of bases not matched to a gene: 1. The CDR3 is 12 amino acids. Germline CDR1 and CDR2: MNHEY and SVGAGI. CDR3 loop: CASGDRGYEQYF. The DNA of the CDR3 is TGTGCCAGCGGGGACAGGGGCTACGAGCAGTACTTC.

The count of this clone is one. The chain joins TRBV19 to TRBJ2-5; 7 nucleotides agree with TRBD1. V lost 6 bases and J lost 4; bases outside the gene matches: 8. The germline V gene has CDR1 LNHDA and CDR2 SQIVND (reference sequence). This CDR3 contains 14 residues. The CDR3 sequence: CASRPDRLGETQYF. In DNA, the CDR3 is TGTGCCAGTAGGCCGGACAGGTTGGGAGAGACCCAGTACTTC.

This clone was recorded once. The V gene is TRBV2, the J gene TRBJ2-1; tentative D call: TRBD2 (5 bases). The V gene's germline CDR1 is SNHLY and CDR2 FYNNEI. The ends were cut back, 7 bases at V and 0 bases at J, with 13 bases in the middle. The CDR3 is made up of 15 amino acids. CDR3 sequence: CASTTGVSSYNEQFF. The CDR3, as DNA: TGTGCCAGCACCACCGGGGTTTCCTCCTACAATGAGCAGTTCTTC.

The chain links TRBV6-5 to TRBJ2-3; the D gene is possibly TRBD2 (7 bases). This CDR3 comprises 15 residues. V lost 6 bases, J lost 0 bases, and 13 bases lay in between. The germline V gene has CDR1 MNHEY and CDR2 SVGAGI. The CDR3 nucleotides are TGTGCCAGCAGCCGGGGGGCAGCTAGCACAGATACGCAGTATTTT. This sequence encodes CASSRGAASTDTQYF.

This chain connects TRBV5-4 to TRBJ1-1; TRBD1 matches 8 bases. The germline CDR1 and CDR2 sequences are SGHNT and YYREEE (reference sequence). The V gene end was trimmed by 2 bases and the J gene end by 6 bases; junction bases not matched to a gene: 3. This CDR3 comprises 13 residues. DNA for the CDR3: TGTGCCAGCAGCTTACAGACAGGGGCTGAAGCTTTCTTT. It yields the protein CASSLQTGAEAFF.

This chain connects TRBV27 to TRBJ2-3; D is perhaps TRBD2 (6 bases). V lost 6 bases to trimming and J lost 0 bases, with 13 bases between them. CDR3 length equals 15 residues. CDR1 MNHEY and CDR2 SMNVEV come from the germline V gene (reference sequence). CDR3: CASSPIAVSTDTQYF. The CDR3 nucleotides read TGTGCCAGCAGCCCAATAGCGGTGAGCACAGATACGCAGTATTTT.

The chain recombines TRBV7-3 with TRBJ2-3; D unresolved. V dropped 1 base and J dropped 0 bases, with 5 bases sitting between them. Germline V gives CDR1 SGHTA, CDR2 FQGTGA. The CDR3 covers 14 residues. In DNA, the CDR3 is TGTGCCAGCAGCTTAAGCAGAAGCACAGATACGCAGTATTTT. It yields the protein CASSLSRSTDTQYF.

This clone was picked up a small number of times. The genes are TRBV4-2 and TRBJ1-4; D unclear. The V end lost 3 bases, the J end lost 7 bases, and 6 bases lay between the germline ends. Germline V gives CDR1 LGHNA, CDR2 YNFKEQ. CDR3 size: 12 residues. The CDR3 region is CASSQYSEKLFF. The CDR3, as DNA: TGTGCCAGCAGCCAGTACTCTGAAAAACTGTTTTTT.

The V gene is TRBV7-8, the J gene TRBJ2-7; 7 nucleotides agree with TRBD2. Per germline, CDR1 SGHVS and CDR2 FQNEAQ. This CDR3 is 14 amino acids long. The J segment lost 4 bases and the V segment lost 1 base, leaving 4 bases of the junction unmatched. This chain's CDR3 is CASSLGLAVYEQYF. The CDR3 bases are TGTGCCAGCAGCTTAGGACTAGCTGTATACGAGCAGTACTTC.

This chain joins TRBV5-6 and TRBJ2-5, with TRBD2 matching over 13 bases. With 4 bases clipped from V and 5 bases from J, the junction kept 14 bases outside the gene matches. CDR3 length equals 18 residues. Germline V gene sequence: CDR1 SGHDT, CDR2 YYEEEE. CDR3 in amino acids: CASSGSGLAGDTRETQYF. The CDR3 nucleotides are TGTGCCAGCAGCGGGTCAGGACTAGCGGGGGACACACGGGAGACCCAGTACTTC. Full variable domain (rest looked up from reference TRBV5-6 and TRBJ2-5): DAGVTQSPTHLIKTRGQQVTLRCSPKSGHDTVSWYQQALGQGPQFIFQYYEEEERQRGNFPDRFSGHQFPNYSSELNVNALLLGDSALYLCASSGSGLAGDTRETQYFGPGTRLLVL.

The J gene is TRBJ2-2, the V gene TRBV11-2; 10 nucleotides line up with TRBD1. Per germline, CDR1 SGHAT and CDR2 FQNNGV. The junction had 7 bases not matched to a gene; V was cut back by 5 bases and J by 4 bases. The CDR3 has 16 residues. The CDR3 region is CASSDRDRGRTGELFF. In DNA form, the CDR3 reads TGTGCCAGCAGCGACCGGGACAGGGGCCGCACCGGGGAGCTGTTTTTT. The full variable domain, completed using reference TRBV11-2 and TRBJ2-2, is EAGVAQSPRYKIIEKRQSVAFWCNPISGHATLYWYQQILGQGPKLLIQFQNNGVVDDSQLPKDRFSAERLKGVDSTLKIQPAKLEDSAVYLCASSDRDRGRTGELFFGEGSRLTVL.

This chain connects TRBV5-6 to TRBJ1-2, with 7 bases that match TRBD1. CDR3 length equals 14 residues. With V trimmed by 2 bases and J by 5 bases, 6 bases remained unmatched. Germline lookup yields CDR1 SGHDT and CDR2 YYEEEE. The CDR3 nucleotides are TGTGCCAGCAGCTTCGGGACAGATGTATATGGCTACACCTTC. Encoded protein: CASSFGTDVYGYTF.

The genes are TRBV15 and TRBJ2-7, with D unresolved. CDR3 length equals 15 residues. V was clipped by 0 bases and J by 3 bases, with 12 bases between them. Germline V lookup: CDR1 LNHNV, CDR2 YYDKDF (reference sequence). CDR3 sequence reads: CATSRDYQESYEQYF. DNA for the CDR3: TGTGCCACCAGCAGAGATTATCAGGAAAGCTACGAGCAGTACTTC. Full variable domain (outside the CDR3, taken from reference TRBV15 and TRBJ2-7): DAMVIQNPRYQVTQFGKPVTLSCSQTLNHNVMYWYQQKSSQAPKLLFHYYDKDFNNEADTPDNFQSRRPNTSFCFLDIRSPGLGDTAMYLCATSRDYQESYEQYFGPGTRLTVT.

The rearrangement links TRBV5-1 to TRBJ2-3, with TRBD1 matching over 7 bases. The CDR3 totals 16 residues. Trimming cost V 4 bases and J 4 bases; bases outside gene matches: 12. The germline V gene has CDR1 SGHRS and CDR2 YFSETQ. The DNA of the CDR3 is TGCGCCAGCAGCACCCGACAGGGATCCACCGCAGATACGCAGTATTTT. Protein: CASSTRQGSTADTQYF.

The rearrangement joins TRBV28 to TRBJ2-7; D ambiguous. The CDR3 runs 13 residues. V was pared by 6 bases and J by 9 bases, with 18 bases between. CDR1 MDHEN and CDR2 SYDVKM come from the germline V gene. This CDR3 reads CASSPQLMAWQYF. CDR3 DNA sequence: TGTGCCAGCAGCCCGCAGTTAATGGCATGGCAGTACTTC. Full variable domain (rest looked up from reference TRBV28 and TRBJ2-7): DVKVTQSSRYLVKRTGEKVFLECVQDMDHENMFWYRQDPGLGLRLIYFSYDVKMKEKGDIPEGYSVSREKKERFSLILESASTNQTSMYLCASSPQLMAWQYFGPGTRLTVT.

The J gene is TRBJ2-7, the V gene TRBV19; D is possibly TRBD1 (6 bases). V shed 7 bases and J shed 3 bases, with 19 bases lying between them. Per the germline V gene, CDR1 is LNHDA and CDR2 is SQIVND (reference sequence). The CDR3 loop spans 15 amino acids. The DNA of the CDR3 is TGTGCCAGTAATCCGACCGCCGGGACAAACTACGAGCAGTACTTC. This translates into CASNPTAGTNYEQYF. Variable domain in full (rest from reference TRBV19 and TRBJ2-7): DGGITQSPKYLFRKEGQNVTLSCEQNLNHDAMYWYRQDPGQGLRLIYYSQIVNDFQKGDIAEGYSVSREKKESFPLTVTSAQKNPTAFYLCASNPTAGTNYEQYFGPGTRLTVT.

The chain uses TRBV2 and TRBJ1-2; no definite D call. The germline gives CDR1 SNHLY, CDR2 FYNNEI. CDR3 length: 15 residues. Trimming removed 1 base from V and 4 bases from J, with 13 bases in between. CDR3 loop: CASSEVTGTLYGYTF. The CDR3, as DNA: TGTGCCAGCAGTGAAGTGACGGGAACCCTCTATGGCTACACCTTC.

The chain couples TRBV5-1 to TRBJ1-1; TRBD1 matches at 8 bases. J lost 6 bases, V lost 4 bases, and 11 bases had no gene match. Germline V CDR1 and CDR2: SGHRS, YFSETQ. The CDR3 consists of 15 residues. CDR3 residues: CASSARTGFNAEAFF. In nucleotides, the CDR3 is TGCGCCAGCAGCGCCAGGACAGGGTTTAACGCTGAAGCTTTCTTT.

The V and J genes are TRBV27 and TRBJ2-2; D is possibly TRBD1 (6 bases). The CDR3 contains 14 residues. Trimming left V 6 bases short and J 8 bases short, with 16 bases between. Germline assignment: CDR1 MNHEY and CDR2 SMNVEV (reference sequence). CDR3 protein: CASSHALGAGELFF. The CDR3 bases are TGTGCCAGCAGCCATGCTTTGGGGGCGGGGGAGCTGTTTTTT.

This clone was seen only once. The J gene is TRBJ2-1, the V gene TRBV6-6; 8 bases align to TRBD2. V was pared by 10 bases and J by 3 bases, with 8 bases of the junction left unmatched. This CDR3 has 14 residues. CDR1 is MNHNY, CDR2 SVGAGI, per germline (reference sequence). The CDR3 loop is CATSGGAFYNEQFF. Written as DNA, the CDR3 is TGTGCCACTTCGGGGGGGGCTTTCTACAATGAGCAGTTCTTC.

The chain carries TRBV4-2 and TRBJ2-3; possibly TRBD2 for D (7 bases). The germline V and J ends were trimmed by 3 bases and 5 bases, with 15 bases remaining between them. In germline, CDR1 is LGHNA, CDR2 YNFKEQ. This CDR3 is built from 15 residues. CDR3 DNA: TGTGCCAGCAGCCAGGACCGGGGGGCCGAAGATACGCAGTATTTT. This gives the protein CASSQDRGAEDTQYF.

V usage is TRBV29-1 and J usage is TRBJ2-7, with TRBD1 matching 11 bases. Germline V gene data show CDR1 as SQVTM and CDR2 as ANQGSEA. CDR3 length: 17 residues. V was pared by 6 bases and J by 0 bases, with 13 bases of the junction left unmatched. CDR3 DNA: TGCAGCGTAACAAGTGTCGGACAGGGGGCTTCCTCCTACGAGCAGTACTTC. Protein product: CSVTSVGQGASSYEQYF.

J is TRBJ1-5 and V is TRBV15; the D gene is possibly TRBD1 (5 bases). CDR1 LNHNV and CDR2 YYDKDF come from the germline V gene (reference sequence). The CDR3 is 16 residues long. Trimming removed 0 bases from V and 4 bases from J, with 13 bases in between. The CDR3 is CATSRDFSAGNQPQHF. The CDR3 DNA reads TGTGCCACCAGCAGAGATTTTTCGGCAGGGAATCAGCCCCAGCATTTT.

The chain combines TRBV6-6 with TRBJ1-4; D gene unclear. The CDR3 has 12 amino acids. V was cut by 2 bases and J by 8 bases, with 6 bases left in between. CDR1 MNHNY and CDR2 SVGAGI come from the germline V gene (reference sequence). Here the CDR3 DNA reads TGTGCCAGCAGTTACCCGGGAGAAAAACTGTTTTTT. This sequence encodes CASSYPGEKLFF.

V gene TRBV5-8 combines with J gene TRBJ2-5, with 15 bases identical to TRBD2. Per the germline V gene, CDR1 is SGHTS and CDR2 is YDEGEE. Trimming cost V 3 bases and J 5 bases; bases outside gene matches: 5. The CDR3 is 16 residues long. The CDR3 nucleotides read TGTGCCAGCAGCTGGACTAGCGGGGGGGGACAGGAGACCCAGTACTTC. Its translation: CASSWTSGGGQETQYF.

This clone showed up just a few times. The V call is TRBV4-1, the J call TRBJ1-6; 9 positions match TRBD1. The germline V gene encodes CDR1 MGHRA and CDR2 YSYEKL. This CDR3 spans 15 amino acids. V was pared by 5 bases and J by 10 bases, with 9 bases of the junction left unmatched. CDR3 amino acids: CASSYSQGASSPLHF. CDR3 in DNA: TGCGCCAGCAGCTACTCACAGGGGGCTTCATCACCCCTCCACTTT.